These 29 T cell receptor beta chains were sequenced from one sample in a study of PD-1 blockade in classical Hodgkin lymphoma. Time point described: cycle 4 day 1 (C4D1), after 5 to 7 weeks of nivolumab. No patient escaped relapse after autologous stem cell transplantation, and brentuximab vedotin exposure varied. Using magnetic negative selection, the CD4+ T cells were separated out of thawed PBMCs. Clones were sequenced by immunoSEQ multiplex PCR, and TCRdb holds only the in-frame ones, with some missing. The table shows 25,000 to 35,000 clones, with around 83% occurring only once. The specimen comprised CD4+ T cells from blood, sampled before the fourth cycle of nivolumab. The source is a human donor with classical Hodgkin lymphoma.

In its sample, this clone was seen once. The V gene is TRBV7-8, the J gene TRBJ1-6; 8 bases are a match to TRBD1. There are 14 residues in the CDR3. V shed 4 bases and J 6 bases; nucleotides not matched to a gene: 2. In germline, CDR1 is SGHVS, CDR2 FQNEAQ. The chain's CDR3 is CASSSDRANSPLHF. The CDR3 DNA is TGTGCCAGCAGCTCGGACAGGGCTAATTCACCCCTCCACTTT.

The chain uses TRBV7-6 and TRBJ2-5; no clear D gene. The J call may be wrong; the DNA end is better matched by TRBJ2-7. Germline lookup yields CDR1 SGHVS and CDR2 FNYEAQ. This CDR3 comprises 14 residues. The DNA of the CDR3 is TGTGCCAGCAGCTTAGGCAGGATTGGGTACGAGCAGTACTTC. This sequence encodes CASSLGRIGYEQYF.

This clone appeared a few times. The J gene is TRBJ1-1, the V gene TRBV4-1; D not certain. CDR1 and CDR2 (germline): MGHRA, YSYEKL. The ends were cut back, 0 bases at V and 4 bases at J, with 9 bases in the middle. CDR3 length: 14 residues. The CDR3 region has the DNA TGCGCCAGCAGCCAAGAGCTTACGTTCACTGAAGCTTTCTTT. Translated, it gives CASSQELTFTEAFF.

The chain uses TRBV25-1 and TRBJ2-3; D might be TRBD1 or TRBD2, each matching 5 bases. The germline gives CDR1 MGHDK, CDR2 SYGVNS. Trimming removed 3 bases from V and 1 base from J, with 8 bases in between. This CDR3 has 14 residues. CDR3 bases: TGTGCCAGCAGTGATGTGGGGGGCACAGATACGCAGTATTTT. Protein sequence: CASSDVGGTDTQYF.

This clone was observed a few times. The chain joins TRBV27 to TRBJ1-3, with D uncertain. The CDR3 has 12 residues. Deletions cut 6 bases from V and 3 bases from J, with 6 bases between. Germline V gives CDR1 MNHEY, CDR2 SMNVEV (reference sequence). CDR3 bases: TGTGCCAGCAGGGGGTTTGGAAACACCATATATTTT. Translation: CASRGFGNTIYF.

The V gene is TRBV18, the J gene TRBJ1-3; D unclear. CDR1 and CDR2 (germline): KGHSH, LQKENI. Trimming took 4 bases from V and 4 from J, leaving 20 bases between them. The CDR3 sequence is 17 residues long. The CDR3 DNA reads TGTGCCAGCTCACTCCCTCCGCTGGGAATACGAGGAAACACCATATATTTT. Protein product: CASSLPPLGIRGNTIYF.

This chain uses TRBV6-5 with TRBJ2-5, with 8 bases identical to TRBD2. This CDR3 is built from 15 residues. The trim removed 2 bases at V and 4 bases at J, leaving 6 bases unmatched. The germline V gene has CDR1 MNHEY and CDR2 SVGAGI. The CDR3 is CASSYPTGGRETQYF. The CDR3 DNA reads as TGTGCCAGCAGTTACCCAACGGGGGGGAGAGAGACCCAGTACTTC.

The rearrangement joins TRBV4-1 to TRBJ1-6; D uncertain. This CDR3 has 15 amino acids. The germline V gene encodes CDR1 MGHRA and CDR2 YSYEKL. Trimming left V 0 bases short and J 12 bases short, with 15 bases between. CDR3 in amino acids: CASSQDRKGGVPLHF. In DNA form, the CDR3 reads TGCGCCAGCAGCCAAGATCGGAAGGGAGGTGTACCCCTCCACTTT.

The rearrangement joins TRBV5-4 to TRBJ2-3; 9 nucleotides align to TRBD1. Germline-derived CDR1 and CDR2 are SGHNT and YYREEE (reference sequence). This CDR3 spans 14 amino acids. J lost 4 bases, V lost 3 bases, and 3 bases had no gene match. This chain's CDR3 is CASSSGTGSDTQYF. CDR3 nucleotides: TGTGCCAGCAGCTCCGGGACAGGGTCAGATACGCAGTATTTT.

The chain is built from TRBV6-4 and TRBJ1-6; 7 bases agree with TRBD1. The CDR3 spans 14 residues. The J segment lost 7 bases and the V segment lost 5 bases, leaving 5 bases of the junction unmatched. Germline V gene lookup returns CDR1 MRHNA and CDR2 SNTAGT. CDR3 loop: CASSLTGRNSPLHF. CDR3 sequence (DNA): TGTGCCAGCAGTTTGACAGGGCGGAATTCACCCCTCCACTTT.

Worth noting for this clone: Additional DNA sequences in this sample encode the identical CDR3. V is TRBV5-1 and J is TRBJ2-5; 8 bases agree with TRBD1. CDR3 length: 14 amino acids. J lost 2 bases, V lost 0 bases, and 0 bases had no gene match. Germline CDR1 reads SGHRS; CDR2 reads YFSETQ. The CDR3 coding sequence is TGCGCCAGCAGCTTGGGACAGGGGCAAGAGACCCAGTACTTC. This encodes CASSLGQGQETQYF.

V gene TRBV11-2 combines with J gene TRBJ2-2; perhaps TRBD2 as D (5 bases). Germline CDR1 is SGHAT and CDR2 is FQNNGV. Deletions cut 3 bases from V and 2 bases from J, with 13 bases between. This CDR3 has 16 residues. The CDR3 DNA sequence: TGTGCCAGCAGCTTGGGAGCTAGGCCTAACACCGGGGAGCTGTTTTTT. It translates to CASSLGARPNTGELFF.

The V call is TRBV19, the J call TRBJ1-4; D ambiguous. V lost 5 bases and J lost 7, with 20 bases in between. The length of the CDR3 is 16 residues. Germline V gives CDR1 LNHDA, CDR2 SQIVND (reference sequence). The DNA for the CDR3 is TGTGCCAGTAGTGCGGCGGGGATGCCTGTCGCTGAAAAACTGTTTTTT. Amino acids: CASSAAGMPVAEKLFF.

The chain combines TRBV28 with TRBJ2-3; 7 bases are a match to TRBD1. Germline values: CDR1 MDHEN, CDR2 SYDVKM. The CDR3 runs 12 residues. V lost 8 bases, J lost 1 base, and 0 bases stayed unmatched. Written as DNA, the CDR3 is TGTGCCAGCCAGGGGGGCACAGATACGCAGTATTTT. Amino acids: CASQGGTDTQYF. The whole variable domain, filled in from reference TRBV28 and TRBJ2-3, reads DVKVTQSSRYLVKRTGEKVFLECVQDMDHENMFWYRQDPGLGLRLIYFSYDVKMKEKGDIPEGYSVSREKKERFSLILESASTNQTSMYLCASQGGTDTQYFGPGTRLTVL.

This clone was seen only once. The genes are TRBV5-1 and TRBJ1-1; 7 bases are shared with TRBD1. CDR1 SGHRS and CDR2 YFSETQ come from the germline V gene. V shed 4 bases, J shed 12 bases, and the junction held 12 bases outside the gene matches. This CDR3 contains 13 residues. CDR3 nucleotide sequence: TGCGCCAGCAGCCCGGCGGGTAGGGGGCCACCTTTCTTT. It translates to CASSPAGRGPPFF.

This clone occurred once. The CDR3 region is CASSTQGGSTEAFF. The DNA for the CDR3 is TGTGCCAGTAGTACACAGGGTGGGTCCACTGAAGCTTTCTTT. This chain uses TRBV19 with TRBJ1-1; possibly TRBD1 for D (6 bases). Trimming took 4 bases from V and 4 from J, leaving 13 bases between them. Germline-derived CDR1 and CDR2 are LNHDA and SQIVND (reference sequence). The CDR3 is 14 amino acids. The whole variable domain, remainder taken from reference TRBV19 and TRBJ1-1, is DGGITQSPKYLFRKEGQNVTLSCEQNLNHDAMYWYRQDPGQGLRLIYYSQIVNDFQKGDIAEGYSVSREKKESFPLTVTSAQKNPTAFYLCASSTQGGSTEAFFGQGTRLTVV.

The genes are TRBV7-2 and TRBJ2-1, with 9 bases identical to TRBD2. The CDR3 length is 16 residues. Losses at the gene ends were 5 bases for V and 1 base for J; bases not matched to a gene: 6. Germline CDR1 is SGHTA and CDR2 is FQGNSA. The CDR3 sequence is CASSPVAGASYNEQFF. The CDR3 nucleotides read TGTGCCAGCAGCCCAGTAGCGGGAGCATCCTACAATGAGCAGTTCTTC. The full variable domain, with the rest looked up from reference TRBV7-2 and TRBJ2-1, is GAGVSQSPSNKVTEKGKDVELRCDPISGHTALYWYRQSLGQGLEFLIYFQGNSAPDKSGLPSDRFSAERTGGSVSTLTIQRTQQEDSAVYLCASSPVAGASYNEQFFGPGTRLTVL.

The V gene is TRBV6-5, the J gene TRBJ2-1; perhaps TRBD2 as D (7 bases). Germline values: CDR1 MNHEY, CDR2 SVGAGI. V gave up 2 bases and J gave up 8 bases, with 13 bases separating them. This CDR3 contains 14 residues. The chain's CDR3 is CASSYRGAGHEQFF. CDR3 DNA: TGTGCCAGCAGTTACCGGGGGGCGGGACATGAGCAGTTCTTC.

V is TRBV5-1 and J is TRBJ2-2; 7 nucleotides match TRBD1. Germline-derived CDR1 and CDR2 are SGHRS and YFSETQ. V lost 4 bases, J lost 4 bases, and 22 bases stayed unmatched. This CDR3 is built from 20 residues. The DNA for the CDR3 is TGCGCCAGCAGCAGTCCAAAGGGACAGCGCCCCAGGGCGACCACCGGGGAGCTGTTTTTT. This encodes CASSSPKGQRPRATTGELFF.

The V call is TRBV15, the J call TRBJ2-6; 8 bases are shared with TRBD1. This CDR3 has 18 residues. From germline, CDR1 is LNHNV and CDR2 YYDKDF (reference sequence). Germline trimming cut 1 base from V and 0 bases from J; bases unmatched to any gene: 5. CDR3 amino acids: CATSRAGTGSSGANVLTF. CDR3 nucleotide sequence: TGTGCCACCAGCAGAGCCGGGACAGGTTCCTCTGGGGCCAACGTCCTGACTTTC. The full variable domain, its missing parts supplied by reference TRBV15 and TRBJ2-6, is DAMVIQNPRYQVTQFGKPVTLSCSQTLNHNVMYWYQQKSSQAPKLLFHYYDKDFNNEADTPDNFQSRRPNTSFCFLDIRSPGLGDTAMYLCATSRAGTGSSGANVLTFGAGSRLTVL.

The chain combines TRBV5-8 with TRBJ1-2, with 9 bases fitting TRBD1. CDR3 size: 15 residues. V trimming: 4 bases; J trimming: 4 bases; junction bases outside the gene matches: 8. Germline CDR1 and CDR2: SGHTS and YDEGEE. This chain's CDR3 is CASSLRGTGSYGYTF. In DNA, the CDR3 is TGTGCCAGCAGCCTGCGGGGGACAGGGTCCTATGGCTACACCTTC.

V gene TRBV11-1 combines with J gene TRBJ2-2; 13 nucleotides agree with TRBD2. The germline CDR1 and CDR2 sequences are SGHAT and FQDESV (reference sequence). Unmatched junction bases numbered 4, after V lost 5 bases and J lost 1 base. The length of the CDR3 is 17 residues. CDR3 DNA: TGTGCCAGCAGCCCCGGGACTAGCGGGAAGAACACCGGGGAGCTGTTTTTT. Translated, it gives CASSPGTSGKNTGELFF.

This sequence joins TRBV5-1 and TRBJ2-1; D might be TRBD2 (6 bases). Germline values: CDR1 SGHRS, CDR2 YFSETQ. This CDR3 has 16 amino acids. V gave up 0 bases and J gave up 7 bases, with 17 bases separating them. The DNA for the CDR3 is TGCGCCAGCAGCTTGGTCCGGGACTCCCGGTGGAATGAGCAGTTCTTC. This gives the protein CASSLVRDSRWNEQFF.

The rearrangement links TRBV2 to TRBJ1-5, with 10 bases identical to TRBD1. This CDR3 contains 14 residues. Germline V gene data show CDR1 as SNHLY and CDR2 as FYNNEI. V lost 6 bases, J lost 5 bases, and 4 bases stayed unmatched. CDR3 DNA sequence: TGTGCCAGCAGCACGGACAGGGGGTATCAGCCCCAGCATTTT. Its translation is CASSTDRGYQPQHF.

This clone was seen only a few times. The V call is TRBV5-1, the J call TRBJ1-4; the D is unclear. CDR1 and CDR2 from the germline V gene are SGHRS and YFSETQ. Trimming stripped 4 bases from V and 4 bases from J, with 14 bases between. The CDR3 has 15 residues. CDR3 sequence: CASSPGRGINEKLFF. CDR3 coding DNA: TGCGCCAGCAGCCCCGGCAGAGGAATTAATGAAAAACTGTTTTTT.

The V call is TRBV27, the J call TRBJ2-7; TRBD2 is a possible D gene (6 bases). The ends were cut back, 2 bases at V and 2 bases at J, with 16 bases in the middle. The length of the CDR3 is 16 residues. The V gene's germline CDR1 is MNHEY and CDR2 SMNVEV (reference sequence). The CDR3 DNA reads TGTGCCAGCAGTTTAGAAGCGACTAGGGCAGCCTACGAGCAGTACTTC. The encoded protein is CASSLEATRAAYEQYF.

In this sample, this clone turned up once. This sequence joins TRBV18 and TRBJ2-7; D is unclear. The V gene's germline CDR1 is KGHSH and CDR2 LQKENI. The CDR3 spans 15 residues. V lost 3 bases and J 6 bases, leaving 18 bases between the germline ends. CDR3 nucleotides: TGTGCCAGCTCACCGGGCAGGTCTTCATGGAGCGAGCAGTACTTC. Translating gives CASSPGRSSWSEQYF.

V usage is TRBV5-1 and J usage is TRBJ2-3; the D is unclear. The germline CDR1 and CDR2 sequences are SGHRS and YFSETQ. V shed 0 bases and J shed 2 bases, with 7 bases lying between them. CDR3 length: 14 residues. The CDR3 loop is CASSLGQNTDTQYF. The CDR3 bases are TGCGCCAGCAGCTTGGGGCAGAACACAGATACGCAGTATTTT.

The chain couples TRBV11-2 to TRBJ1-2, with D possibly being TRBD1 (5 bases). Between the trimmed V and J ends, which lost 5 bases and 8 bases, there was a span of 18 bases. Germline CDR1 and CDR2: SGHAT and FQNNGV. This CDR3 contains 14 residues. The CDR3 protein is CASSIPDTFRGYTF. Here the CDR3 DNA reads TGTGCCAGCAGCATACCGGACACCTTCAGGGGCTACACCTTC.